This T cell receptor beta chain was identified in a study of vaccination and CD4 T cells after COVID-19. Looking at the study overall: Median time from COVID diagnosis to post-COVID sampling was 100 to 130 days (35 to 161). Findings and caveats of the study: The great majority, 304 of 307 vaccine-specific clones, proved spike mono-reactive in convalescent patients.

With the Oncomine TCR Beta short-read assay, DNA from cultured CD4+ T cells was sequenced. TCRdb re-analysed the PCR reads in MiXCR, keeping a single row per CDR3 protein. The sample yields just over 2,500 distinct CDR3 sequences, roughly two fifths seen once. The CDR3 length is 16 residues. V was pared by 6 bases and J by 0 bases, with 12 bases between. Germline V lookup: CDR1 MDHEN, CDR2 SYDVKM. Turning to this clonotype: No antigen is known for it.

The treatment was: roughly ten-day PBMC culture with coronavirus spike peptide pools or control peptides (ViraFEST assay). One should note that the unexposed donor's CD4+ T cells were collected before the COVID-19 pandemic (2011-2018). The receptor comes from a human donor in good health. This chain links TRBV28 with TRBJ2-6; no reliable D call. The sample consisted of CD4+ T cells from blood, cultured in vitro. The CDR3 reads CASSYPSPSGANVLTF. The CDR3 bases are TGTGCCAGCAGCTACCCATCCCCCTCTGGGGCCAACGTCCTGACTTTC.